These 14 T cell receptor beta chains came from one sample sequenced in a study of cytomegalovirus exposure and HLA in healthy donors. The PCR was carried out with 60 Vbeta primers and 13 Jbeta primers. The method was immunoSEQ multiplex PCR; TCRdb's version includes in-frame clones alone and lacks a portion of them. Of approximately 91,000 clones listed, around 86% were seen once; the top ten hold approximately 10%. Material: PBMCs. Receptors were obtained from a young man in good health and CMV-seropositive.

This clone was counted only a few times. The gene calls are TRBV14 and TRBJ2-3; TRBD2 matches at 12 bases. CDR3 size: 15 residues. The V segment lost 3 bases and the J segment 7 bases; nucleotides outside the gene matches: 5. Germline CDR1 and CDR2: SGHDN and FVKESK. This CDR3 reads CASSQRTSGKHTQYF. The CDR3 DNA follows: TGTGCCAGCAGCCAGAGGACTAGCGGGAAGCATACGCAGTATTTT.

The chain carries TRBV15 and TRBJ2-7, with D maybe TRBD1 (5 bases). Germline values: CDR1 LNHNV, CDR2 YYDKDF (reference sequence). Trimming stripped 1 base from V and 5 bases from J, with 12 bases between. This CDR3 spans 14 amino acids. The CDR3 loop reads CATSRVDSWDEQYF. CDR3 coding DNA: TGTGCCACCAGCAGAGTTGACAGTTGGGACGAGCAGTACTTC.

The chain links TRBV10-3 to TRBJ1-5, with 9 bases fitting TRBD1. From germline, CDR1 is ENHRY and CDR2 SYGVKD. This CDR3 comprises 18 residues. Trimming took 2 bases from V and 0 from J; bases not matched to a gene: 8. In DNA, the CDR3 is TGTGCCATCAGTGAGGGGACAGGGAGTGCAAATAGCAATCAGCCCCAGCATTTT. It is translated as CAISEGTGSANSNQPQHF.

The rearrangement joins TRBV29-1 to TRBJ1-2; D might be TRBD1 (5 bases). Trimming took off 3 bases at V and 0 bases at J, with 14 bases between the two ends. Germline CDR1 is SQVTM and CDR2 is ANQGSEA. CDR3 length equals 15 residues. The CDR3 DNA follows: TGCAGCGTTGAGGCGGACACGGCGCCTAACTATGGCTACACCTTC. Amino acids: CSVEADTAPNYGYTF. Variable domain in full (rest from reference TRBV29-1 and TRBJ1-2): SAVISQKPSRDICQRGTSLTIQCQVDSQVTMMFWYRQQPGQSLTLIATANQGSEATYESGFVIDKFPISRPNLTFSTLTVSNMSPEDSSIYLCSVEADTAPNYGYTFGSGTRLTVV.

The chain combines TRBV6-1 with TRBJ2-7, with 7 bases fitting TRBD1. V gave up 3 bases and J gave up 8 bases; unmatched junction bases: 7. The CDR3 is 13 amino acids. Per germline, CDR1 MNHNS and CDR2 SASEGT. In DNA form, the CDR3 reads TGTGCCAGCAGTGACCCTCCCAGGGGGAAGCAGTACTTC. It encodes CASSDPPRGKQYF.

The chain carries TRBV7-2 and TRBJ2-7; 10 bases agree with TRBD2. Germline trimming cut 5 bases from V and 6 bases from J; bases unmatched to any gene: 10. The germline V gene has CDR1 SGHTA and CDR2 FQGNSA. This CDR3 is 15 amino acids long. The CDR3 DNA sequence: TGTGCCAGCAGCCTCCCAGCGGGAGGGCCGGTCGAGCAGTACTTC. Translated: CASSLPAGGPVEQYF.

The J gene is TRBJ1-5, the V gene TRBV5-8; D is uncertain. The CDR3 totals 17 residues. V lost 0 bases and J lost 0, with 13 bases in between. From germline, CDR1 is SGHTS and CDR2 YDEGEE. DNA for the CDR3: TGTGCCAGCAGCTTGGGGTGGTGGGCTTATAGCAATCAGCCCCAGCATTTT. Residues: CASSLGWWAYSNQPQHF.

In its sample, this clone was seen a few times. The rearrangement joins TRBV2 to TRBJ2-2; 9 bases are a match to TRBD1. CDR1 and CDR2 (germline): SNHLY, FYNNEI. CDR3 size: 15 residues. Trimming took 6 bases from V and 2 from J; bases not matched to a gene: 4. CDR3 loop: CASRGTGSNTGELFF. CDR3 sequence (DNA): TGTGCCAGCAGAGGGACAGGGAGCAACACCGGGGAGCTGTTTTTT.

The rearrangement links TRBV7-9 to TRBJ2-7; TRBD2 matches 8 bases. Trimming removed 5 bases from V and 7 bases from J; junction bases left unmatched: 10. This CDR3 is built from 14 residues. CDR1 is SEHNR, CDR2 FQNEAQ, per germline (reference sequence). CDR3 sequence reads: CASSVTGLVREQYF. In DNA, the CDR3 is TGTGCCAGCAGCGTCACGGGACTAGTAAGAGAGCAGTACTTC.

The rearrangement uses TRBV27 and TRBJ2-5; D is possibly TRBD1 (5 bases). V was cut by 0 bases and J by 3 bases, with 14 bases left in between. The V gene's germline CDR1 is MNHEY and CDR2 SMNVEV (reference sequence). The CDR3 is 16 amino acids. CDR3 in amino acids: CASSLSPGHWEETQYF. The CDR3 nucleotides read TGTGCCAGCAGTTTATCGCCAGGGCACTGGGAAGAGACCCAGTACTTC.

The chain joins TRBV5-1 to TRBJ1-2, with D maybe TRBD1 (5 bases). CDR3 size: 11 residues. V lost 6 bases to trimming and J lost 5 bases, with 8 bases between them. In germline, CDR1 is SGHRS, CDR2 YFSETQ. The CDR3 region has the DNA TGCGCCAGCACGGGGGATTATGGCTACACCTTC. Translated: CASTGDYGYTF.

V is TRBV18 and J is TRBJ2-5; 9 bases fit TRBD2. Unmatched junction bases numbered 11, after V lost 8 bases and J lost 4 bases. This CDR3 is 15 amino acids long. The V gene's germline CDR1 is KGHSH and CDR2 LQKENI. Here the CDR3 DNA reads TGTGCCAGCACCCCAGGGGTTAGCGGGGGAGAGACCCAGTACTTC. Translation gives CASTPGVSGGETQYF. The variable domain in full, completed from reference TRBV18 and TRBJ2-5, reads NAGVMQNPRHLVRRRGQEARLRCSPMKGHSHVYWYRQLPEEGLKFMVYLQKENIIDESGMPKERFSAEFPKEGPSILRIQQVVRGDSAAYFCASTPGVSGGETQYFGPGTRLLVL.

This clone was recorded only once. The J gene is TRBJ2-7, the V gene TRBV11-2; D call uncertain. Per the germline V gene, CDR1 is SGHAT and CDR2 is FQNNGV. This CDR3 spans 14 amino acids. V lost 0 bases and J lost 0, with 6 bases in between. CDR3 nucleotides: TGTGCCAGCAGCTTAGATTCCCTCTCCTACGAGCAGTACTTC. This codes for CASSLDSLSYEQYF.

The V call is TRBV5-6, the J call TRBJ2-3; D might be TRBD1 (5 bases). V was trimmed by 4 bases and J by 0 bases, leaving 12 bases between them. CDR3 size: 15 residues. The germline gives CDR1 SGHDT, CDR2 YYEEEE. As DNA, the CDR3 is TGTGCCAGCAGCCGCGACAGAATTAGCACAGATACGCAGTATTTT. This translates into CASSRDRISTDTQYF.